The present TCR beta chain was sequenced within a study of T-cell memory formation after mild COVID-19 (dated by TCRdb to about 2021). Some background on the complete study: TCR sequence clusters from the two donors were largely donor specific. Longitudinal TCRalpha and TCRbeta repertoire sequencing tracked T-cell clones expanding and contracting after mild COVID-19 in a couple of donors. The cohort comprised two young, previously healthy adult volunteers, one female and one male.

General study outcomes and caveats: SARS-CoV-2 specificity was not confirmed for the second-wave clones peaking on day 37. Some responding clones were detected in pre-infection memory, which suggested that pre-existing cross-reactive memory T cells had joined the SARS-CoV-2 response. Clones contracting from day 15 to 85 had balanced CD4/CD8 phenotypes, while a second wave expanding from day 15 to 37 was biased towards CD4+. Contracting CD4+ clones appeared mostly in the CM and EM memory subsets, whereas CD8+ clones were enriched in EMRA. Only two mild cases were covered in the study, and larger cohorts including severe cases with pre-infection samples were considered necessary.

For this clonotype: Its antigen is still unknown. Per-base qualities were not stored, and no clone one base away is much larger.

Ficoll-Paque density gradient centrifugation was used to isolate PBMCs. V and J lose 0 bases and 5 bases, and a span of 16 bases separates them. CDR3 length: 16 amino acids, cysteine to phenylalanine. Of all the DNA, just the CDR3 is kept, 48 bases in frame from base 1. CDR1 LGHNA and CDR2 YNFKEQ are derived from the germline V gene. Sequencer: Illumina NovaSeq 6000. TCRalpha and TCRbeta cDNA libraries were constructed by 5'RACE with constant-segment primers, with sample barcodes and unique molecular identifiers being introduced. RNA was extracted from every sample with Trizol reagent. Libraries were amplified in two PCR steps, with a second sample barcode and Illumina TruSeq adapters added in the second step. Libraries were sequenced on an Illumina NovaSeq with 2 x 150 bp paired-end reads. Regarding the original processing steps: Demultiplexing of reads and collapsing into UMI-guided consensus sequences were performed with migec v1.2.7. Using mixcr v2.1.11, UMI consensuses were aligned to TRA and TRB V and J templates and then assembled into clonotypes. A clonotype was counted as expanded or contracted only if both edgeR and NoisET called the change significant, with noise models trained on biological replicates. edgeR calls used a false discovery rate-adjusted p below 0.01 and a log2 fold-change threshold of 1. As an exploratory analysis of dynamics, max-normalized trajectories of the 1000 most abundant clonotypes were examined by PCA with hierarchical clustering. The CD4 or CD8 phenotype of responding clones was assigned using the separately sequenced CD4+ and CD8+ repertoires. TCRdb took the public reads, trimmed them with fastp at Q25, ran MiXCR for clone calling and kept in-frame beta chains. Each entry is one CDR3 protein sequence, shown with its most common DNA and genes. The V and J calls were determined by TCRdb, not by the authors. The sample table holds 540,000 or so distinct CDR3 sequences, of which about 20% were seen once. The ten largest clones capture 12% of the sample.

Sequenced sample: PBMCs or a T cell subset sorted from them (not recorded which). This receptor was taken from an adult woman who had mild COVID-19 (a few samples of this study predate the infection). The sample titles of this study are shuffled in the database, so cell type and time point are left out; the donor was told from shared clones. The chain is encoded by TRBV4-2 joined to TRBJ1-1; a confident D gene designation cannot be given. The nucleotides read TGTGCCAGCAGCCAAGATGCGGGAGGGCTGGGGACTGAAGCTTTCTTT. Its protein product is CASSQDAGGLGTEAFF.